The next 8 T cell receptor beta chains were all read from a single sample in a study of blood T cells in healthy people across ages (dated by TCRdb to about 2015). To prepare the library, 5' RACE was applied. Sequenced using an Illumina HiSeq 2500. A second about 6 to 11 cycle PCR used a sample-barcoded 5' primer and a J-beta primer mix. TCRdb's own reprocessing of the public reads used fastp at Q25 and MiXCR and kept productive beta chains. A single entry per CDR3 protein holds the most common genes and DNA from its merged rows. Across this sample there are 590,000 or so distinct CDR3 sequences, with 25% to 35% seen only once. 15% to 19% of the sample rests with the top ten. The sample was blood. The receptor set was obtained from a woman aged 80 or over in good health.

For this clonotype: A much larger clone lies a single base off, so this may be a read error. V usage is TRBV12-5 and J usage is TRBJ1-1; D call uncertain. CDR1 and CDR2 from the germline V gene are LGHNT and FRNRAP. This CDR3 has 13 residues. The CDR3 sequence is CASGPWENTDAFF. As DNA, the CDR3 is TGTGCTAGTGGTCCGTGGGAGAACACTGATGCTTTCTTT.

This clonotype occurred many times. This chain links TRBV6-5 with TRBJ1-2; D call uncertain. Germline values: CDR1 MNHEY, CDR2 SVGAGI. Trimming stripped 5 bases from V and 8 bases from J, with 18 bases between. CDR3 length: 14 amino acids. The CDR3 DNA is TGTGCCAGCAGTCTAGGGCCATCGCCTGGGGGCTACACCTTC. This codes for CASSLGPSPGGYTF.

This clonotype was observed at least ten times. This chain connects TRBV3-1 to TRBJ2-7; D unresolved. There are 9 residues in the CDR3. The germline V gene encodes CDR1 LGHDT and CDR2 YNNKEL (reference sequence). CDR3: CARSYEQYF. As DNA, the CDR3 is TGTGCACGGTCCTACGAGCAGTACTTC.

The chain is built from TRBV5-8 and TRBJ1-4; D perhaps matches TRBD1 (5 bases). The CDR3 has 15 residues. Germline CDR1 and CDR2: SGHTS and YDEGEE. V lost 4 bases and J 7 bases, leaving 17 bases between the germline ends. CDR3 nucleotides: TGTGCCAGCAGCCTTGAGGGGTTACGGAGTGAAAAACTGTTTTTT. Amino acid sequence: CASSLEGLRSEKLFF.

The gene calls are TRBV28 and TRBJ1-1; D gene ambiguous. The CDR3 has 15 amino acids. The germline CDR1 and CDR2 sequences are MDHEN and SYDVKM. V was cut by 2 bases and J by 0 bases, with 10 bases left in between. The CDR3: CASSLRSAMNTEAFF. The CDR3 DNA reads TGTGCCAGCAGTTTAAGGTCAGCCATGAACACTGAAGCTTTCTTT.

This clonotype showed up many times. The chain links TRBV6-5 to TRBJ2-1; D gene unclear. V lost 2 bases to trimming and J lost 0 bases, with 8 bases between them. The CDR3 has 15 amino acids. Germline V CDR1 and CDR2: MNHEY, SVGAGI. DNA of the CDR3: TGTGCCAGCAGTTACGAACAGAGCTCCTACAATGAGCAGTTCTTC. Encoded protein: CASSYEQSSYNEQFF.

This clonotype was counted ten times or more. This sequence joins TRBV7-2 and TRBJ2-7; D possibly matches TRBD1 or TRBD2 (6 bases each). The V gene lost 1 base and the J gene lost 3 bases, with 10 bases spanning the gap. Germline CDR1 SGHTA, CDR2 FQGNSA. The CDR3 loop spans 14 amino acids. This CDR3 reads CASSLEGGGYEQYF. The CDR3 bases are TGTGCCAGCAGCTTAGAAGGGGGAGGCTACGAGCAGTACTTC.

J is TRBJ2-1 and V is TRBV5-5; D remains ambiguous. CDR1 SGHKS and CDR2 YYEKEE come from the germline V gene (reference sequence). V was shortened by 5 bases and J by 2 bases, with 17 bases between the two germline ends. The CDR3 sequence is 16 residues long. The CDR3 spells CASSFWAVSTYNEQFF. CDR3 nucleotides: TGTGCCAGCAGTTTTTGGGCAGTTTCAACCTACAATGAGCAGTTCTTC.